This T cell receptor (beta chain) was sequenced for a study of blood T cell repertoires in COVID-19. Worth noting for this clone: Other nucleotide sequences from this sample produce the same CDR3.

V shed 3 bases, J shed 4 bases, and the junction held 3 bases outside the gene matches. The CDR3 runs to 14 residues. Germline V gives CDR1 LNHDA, CDR2 SQIVND (reference sequence). Assay used: immunoSEQ multiplex PCR; TCRdb lists only in-frame clones, some missing. Of roughly 300,000 clones in the sample, almost 85% were seen once. The TCR was taken from a human donor in a cohort sampled during active COVID-19. Sequencing used peripheral blood. The rearrangement links TRBV19 to TRBJ1-5, with 7 bases lining up with TRBD1. The CDR3 region is CASSMAGGNQPQHF. The CDR3 coding sequence is TGTGCCAGTAGTATGGCAGGGGGAAATCAGCCCCAGCATTTT. Using reference TRBV19 and TRBJ1-5 for the parts outside the CDR3, the full variable domain is DGGITQSPKYLFRKEGQNVTLSCEQNLNHDAMYWYRQDPGQGLRLIYYSQIVNDFQKGDIAEGYSVSREKKESFPLTVTSAQKNPTAFYLCASSMAGGNQPQHFGDGTRLSIL.